Listed below are T cell receptor beta chains from one sample, sequenced in a study of blood T cell repertoires in COVID-19. Using immunoSEQ multiplex PCR, the repertoire was profiled, and TCRdb retains in-frame clones only, with some absent. The sample yields about 190,000 clones, 87% seen once. The specimen was peripheral blood. The receptors were gathered from a man aged 60 to 75 with active or convalescent COVID-19. CDR3s include the opening cysteine and the closing phenylalanine or tryptophan. Fields, in order: V gene, J gene, D gene, clone size, CDR3 DNA, CDR3 protein. The D gene is left open where the match is weak. Expanded clones get a size class; other rows say once, few or many, or leave the size out.

TRBV5-8	TRBJ1-1	NA	NA	TGTGCCAGCAGCTTCTTCGCCACAGGAGCTTTCTTT	CASSFFATGAFF
TRBV29-1	TRBJ1-1	NA	NA	TGCAGCGTCCAAACAGTGGTGCTGAACACTGAAGCTTTCTTT	CSVQTVVLNTEAFF
TRBV27	TRBJ1-5	NA	NA	TGTGCCAGCAGTTTTTCGGCGGCTTATAGCAATCAGCCCCAGCATTTT	CASSFSAAYSNQPQHF
TRBV19	TRBJ2-3	NA	NA	TGTGCCAGTAGAGCCCGGAGCGGCACAGATACGCAGTATTTT	CASRARSGTDTQYF
TRBV2	TRBJ2-7	TRBD1	NA	TGTGCCAGCAATACAGGGGGCTCCTACGAGCAGTACTTC	CASNTGGSYEQYF
TRBV30	TRBJ2-3	TRBD2	NA	TGTGCCTGGAGTGGAGCTAGCGGGGGCACCGGGACGCAGTATTTT	CAWSGASGGTGTQYF
TRBV2	TRBJ1-2	TRBD1	once	TGTGCCAGCAGGGACAGGGGGTTCGGCTACACCTTC	CASRDRGFGYTF
TRBV10-3	TRBJ2-3	TRBD1	NA	TGTGCCATCAGTGAGAGTGACAGGGGTGGAGATACGCAGTATTTT	CAISESDRGGDTQYF
TRBV9	TRBJ2-3	TRBD1	NA	TGTGCCAGCAGCGTAGGACCTACAGGGGGCGTAGATACGCAGTATTTT	CASSVGPTGGVDTQYF
TRBV6-5	TRBJ1-5	NA	once	TGTGCCAGCAGCGTAACCAGGGATCAGCCCCAGCATTTT	CASSVTRDQPQHF
TRBV15	TRBJ1-4	TRBD1	NA	TGTGCCACCAGCAGAGCGATAGGACAGGGCGGTGAAAAACTGTTTTTT	CATSRAIGQGGEKLFF
TRBV6-5	TRBJ2-6	NA	NA	TGTGCCACCGCGAGCTCTGGGGCCAACGTCCTGACTTTC	CATASSGANVLTF
TRBV7-6	TRBJ1-4	TRBD1	NA	TGTGCCAGCAGCCTAGGGGGCAGGGCTAATGAAAAACTGTTTTTT	CASSLGGRANEKLFF
TRBV5-1	TRBJ1-5	TRBD1	NA	TGCGCCAGCAGCTTGGATTCAGGGGGAGATCAGCCCCAGCATTTT	CASSLDSGGDQPQHF
TRBV6-1	TRBJ1-2	TRBD1	NA	TGTGCCAGCAGTGAACCGGGACAGGTAGACTATGGCTACACCTTC	CASSEPGQVDYGYTF
TRBV11-2	TRBJ1-2	TRBD1	NA	TGTGCCAGCAGTCTCGGACAGGGGAGCGGCGGCTACACCTTC	CASSLGQGSGGYTF
TRBV5-1	TRBJ2-5	TRBD1	NA	TGCGCCAGCAGCCCTCAGACAGGGACGGAGACCCAGTACTTC	CASSPQTGTETQYF
TRBV6-5	TRBJ2-7	TRBD1	NA	TGTGCCAGCAGTTTCCGGGACAGGTCTGTGGAGCAGTACTTC	CASSFRDRSVEQYF
TRBV7-3	TRBJ2-7	TRBD2	NA	TGTGCCAGCAGCTTTCTAGCGGGGTCTACCTACGAGCAGTACTTC	CASSFLAGSTYEQYF
TRBV7-6	TRBJ1-3	NA	NA	TGTGCCAGCAGCGCAGGCATGGACAGCTCTGGAAACACCATATATTTT	CASSAGMDSSGNTIYF
TRBV7-6	TRBJ1-6	NA	NA	TGTGCCAGCAGCTTAGATCCGGGGAATACAGACTCACCCCTCCACTTT	CASSLDPGNTDSPLHF
TRBV20-1	TRBJ2-1	TRBD2	NA	TGCAGTGCTAGTTTACTAGCGGGGGACTCCTACAATGAGCAGTTCTTC	CSASLLAGDSYNEQFF
TRBV10-2	TRBJ2-7	TRBD1	NA	TGCGCCAGCAGTAAAGCCGGAATTACAGGGGGATCTTACGAGCAGTACTTC	CASSKAGITGGSYEQYF
TRBV4-1	TRBJ2-1	NA	NA	TGCGCCAGCAGCCAAGAGGATACGGGAATACGGTTCTTC	CASSQEDTGIRFF
TRBV14	TRBJ1-6	TRBD1	once	TGTGCCAGCAGCCAAGGGACAGGGGGCACTTCACCCCTCCACTTT	CASSQGTGGTSPLHF
TRBV15	TRBJ2-7	TRBD1	NA	TGTGCCACCACCCAGGACAGGGCGAGCTCCTACGAGCAGTACTTC	CATTQDRASSYEQYF
TRBV30	TRBJ1-1	TRBD1	NA	TGTGCCTCAGCCCAGGGACAGGGGACTGAAGCTTTCTTT	CASAQGQGTEAFF
TRBV19	TRBJ1-5	NA	NA	TGTGCCAGTAGTATAGGGCGACAGGATATCAGGCCCCAGCATTTT	CASSIGRQDIRPQHF
TRBV18	TRBJ2-3	TRBD2	NA	TGTGCCAGCTCACCAAAGCTGCTTTCTAGCGGGGCTAGCACAGATACGCAGTATTTT	CASSPKLLSSGASTDTQYF
TRBV6-5	TRBJ2-7	TRBD1	NA	TGTGCCAGCAGTACCGCCAGGACAGGGAAGGACGAGCAGTACTTC	CASSTARTGKDEQYF
TRBV15	TRBJ2-3	NA	NA	TGTGCCACCAGCAGGGTAGTCGGGGGAGTAGATACGCAGTATTTT	CATSRVVGGVDTQYF
TRBV4-2	TRBJ1-5	NA	NA	TGTGCCAGCAGCCAAGACAATAGCAATCAGCCCCAGCATTTT	CASSQDNSNQPQHF
TRBV12-3/TRBV12-4	TRBJ2-7	TRBD1	NA	TGTGCCAGCAGTGGCAGGGGGCGCGAGCAGTACTTC	CASSGRGREQYF
TRBV19	TRBJ2-5	TRBD2	NA	TGTGCCTGTAGTATGGGAAGGGGAGCGGGGGGGCGAGAGACCCAGTACTTC	CACSMGRGAGGRETQYF
TRBV9	TRBJ2-2	TRBD2	NA	TGTGCCAGCAGCGTAGATCTAGCGGGGGCCTACACCGGGGAGCTGTTTTTT	CASSVDLAGAYTGELFF
TRBV6-5	TRBJ2-6	NA	NA	TGTGCCACCTCTAGGGGTGACGGGGCCAACGTCCTGACTTTC	CATSRGDGANVLTF
TRBV14	TRBJ1-3	NA	once	TGTGCCAGCAGCCAAGATCGGGTCTTCTCTGGAAACACCATATATTTT	CASSQDRVFSGNTIYF
TRBV27	TRBJ2-3	TRBD1	NA	TGTGCCAGCCATCCACCCGGGACAGGGGGCATTAGAGATACGCAGTATTTT	CASHPPGTGGIRDTQYF
TRBV10-1	TRBJ2-5	NA	NA	TGCGCCAGCAGTGGGACAGTCTCAGAGACCCAGTACTTC	CASSGTVSETQYF
TRBV6-6	TRBJ2-5	TRBD2	once	TGTGCCAGCAGGGACTTCGGACTAGCGGGTGGAGAGACCCAGTACTTC	CASRDFGLAGGETQYF
TRBV5-6	TRBJ1-1	NA	NA	TGTGCCAGCAGCTCGAGAACAGGGCGGTATACTGAAGCTTTCTTT	CASSSRTGRYTEAFF
TRBV29-1	TRBJ2-1	NA	NA	TGCAGCGTTGAAGATCCGGGACACCCTAACAATGAGCAGTTCTTC	CSVEDPGHPNNEQFF
TRBV19	TRBJ1-2	NA	NA	TGTGCCAGTAATGGGCCCCGCGACAGCTACTATGGCTACACCTTC	CASNGPRDSYYGYTF
TRBV19	TRBJ2-3	NA	NA	TGTGCCAGTAGTCCCTCCGGGACAGATACGCAGTATTTT	CASSPSGTDTQYF
TRBV3-1/TRBV3-2	TRBJ2-1	NA	NA	TGTGCCAGCAGCCTTAGGGGGGGGGCGACCTACAATGAGCAGTTCTTC	CASSLRGGATYNEQFF
TRBV5-1	TRBJ2-7	NA	NA	TGCGCCAGCAGCACAGGGACGTTGGGCTACGAGCAGTACTTC	CASSTGTLGYEQYF
TRBV19	TRBJ1-6	NA	NA	TGTGCCAGTACCGGGGGGCCTTATTCACCCCTCCACTTT	CASTGGPYSPLHF
TRBV5-4	TRBJ1-6	TRBD1	NA	TGTGCCAGCAGTCGAGACAGGGGGGATTCACCCCTCCACTTT	CASSRDRGDSPLHF
TRBV6-4	TRBJ2-3	NA	NA	TGTGCCAGCAGCCTGGGGGGGGGCCGGGATACGCAGTATTTT	CASSLGGGRDTQYF
TRBV5-4	TRBJ2-4	TRBD2	once	TGTGCCAGCAGCTTGGCCGTGGCGGGGGGGCTTCAGTACTTC	CASSLAVAGGLQYF
TRBV5-1	TRBJ2-1	TRBD2	many	TGCGCCAGCAGCTCGTGGACTAGCGGGGGCAACAATGAGCAGTTCTTC	CASSSWTSGGNNEQFF
TRBV5-6	TRBJ1-5	NA	few	TGTGCCAGCAGCTTGGAGGATTCCGACAGATGGCGCAATCAGCCCCAGCATTTT	CASSLEDSDRWRNQPQHF
TRBV5-1	TRBJ2-5	TRBD1	NA	TGCGCCACCCAACCTGGACAGGGCCAAGAGACCCAGTACTTC	CATQPGQGQETQYF
TRBV5-4	TRBJ2-3	NA	NA	TGTGCCAGCAGCTTGGTCCCGGGAAATACGCAGTATTTT	CASSLVPGNTQYF
TRBV6-5	TRBJ1-6	TRBD1	NA	TGTGCCAGCAGTTGGTCAGGGGGCTTGGGTAATTCACCCCTCCACTTT	CASSWSGGLGNSPLHF
TRBV6-5	TRBJ1-1	NA	once	TGTGCCAGCAGTTACTCGAAGAGGGCGGTCACTGAAGCTTTCTTT	CASSYSKRAVTEAFF